This T cell receptor beta chain was sequenced in a study of radiotherapy plus CTLA-4 blockade in lung cancer. Study-level background: For about 19% of patients, objective responses occurred, and approximately 31% had disease control.

V was pared by 4 bases and J by 8 bases, with 9 bases between. Germline V gene lookup returns CDR1 SGHRS and CDR2 YFSETQ. The CDR3 contains 11 residues. In chemo-refractory metastatic non-small-cell lung cancer, patients got ipilimumab CTLA-4 blockade together with focal radiation. About this clone itself: Antigen specificity is unknown.

Sequencing was performed with immunoSEQ multiplex PCR; in TCRdb, only in-frame clones are kept and a portion is missing. The repertoire holds 30,000 to 35,000 clones, with 80% to 90% as singletons. Whole-study results and caveats: The best prediction of response reportedly came from early blood T cell clone dynamics, with interferon-beta. TCR clones originating in tumors grew in number in blood after radiotherapy plus ipilimumab.

The specimen was peripheral blood, collected from a patient treated with radiotherapy plus ipilimumab. The chain is built from TRBV5-1 and TRBJ1-1; possibly TRBD1 for D (6 bases). The clonotype was recovered from a human donor with non-small cell lung cancer that progressed on radiotherapy plus ipilimumab. CDR3 nucleotide sequence: TGCGCCAGCAGCCTTGACAGGGAAGCTTTCTTT. Translating gives CASSLDREAFF. Filled out from reference TRBV5-1 and TRBJ1-1, the complete variable domain reads KAGVTQTPRYLIKTRGQQVTLSCSPISGHRSVSWYQQTPGQGLQFLFEYFSETQRNKGNFPGRFSGRQFSNSRSEMNVSTLELGDSALYLCASSLDREAFFGQGTRLTVV.